The present T cell receptor (beta chain) was sequenced within a study of control samples from healthy donors and cancer patients. Trimming took off 5 bases at V and 3 bases at J, with 10 bases between the two ends. CDR1 is KGHDR and CDR2 is SFDVKD in the germline V gene. This CDR3 has 13 residues. Generated by immunoSEQ multiplex PCR, the TCRdb table keeps only in-frame clones and is missing some. The top ten clones hold about 1.4% of a sample with fewer than 200,000 clones, 90% of them seen once. Sequencing input: blood. The TCR sequence derives from a woman aged 45-59 years in good health. The V call is TRBV24-1, the J call TRBJ2-7; D ambiguous. The CDR3 reads CATSVSEDYEQYF. CDR3 sequence (DNA): TGTGCCACCAGTGTGTCAGAGGACTACGAGCAGTACTTC.